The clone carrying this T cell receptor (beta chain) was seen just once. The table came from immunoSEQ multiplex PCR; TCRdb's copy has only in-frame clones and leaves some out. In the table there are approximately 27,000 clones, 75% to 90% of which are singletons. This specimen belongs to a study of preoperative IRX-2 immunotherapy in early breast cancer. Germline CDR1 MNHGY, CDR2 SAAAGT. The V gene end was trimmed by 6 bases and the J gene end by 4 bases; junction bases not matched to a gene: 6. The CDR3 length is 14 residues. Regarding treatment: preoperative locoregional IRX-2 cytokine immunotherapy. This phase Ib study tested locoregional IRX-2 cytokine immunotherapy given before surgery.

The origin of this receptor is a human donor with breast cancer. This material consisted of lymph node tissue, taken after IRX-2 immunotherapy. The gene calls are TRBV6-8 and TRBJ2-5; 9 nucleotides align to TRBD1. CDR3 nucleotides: TGTGCCAGCAGACCGACAGGGGGGGGAGAGACCCAGTACTTC. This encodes CASRPTGGGETQYF.